This T cell receptor (beta chain) derives from a study of cytomegalovirus exposure and HLA in healthy donors. Primers: 60 Vbeta forward and 13 Jbeta reverse. Sequencing was performed with immunoSEQ multiplex PCR; in TCRdb, only in-frame clones are kept and a portion is missing. The sample consists of some 150,000 clones, around 75% of them appearing once. Sequenced: PBMCs. The clonotype originates from a human donor in good health.

The CDR3 is CASTTDRAYEQYF. The CDR3 DNA is TGTGCCAGCACCACGGACAGGGCCTACGAGCAGTACTTC. The chain combines TRBV5-4 with TRBJ2-7; TRBD1 matches 8 bases. CDR1 and CDR2 from the germline V gene are SGHNT and YYREEE (reference sequence). V lost 6 bases, J lost 2 bases, and 4 bases stayed unmatched. This CDR3 is 13 amino acids long.